A selection of T cell receptor beta chains follows, all from one sample in a study of blood T cell repertoires in COVID-19. Libraries were prepared by immunoSEQ multiplex PCR; TCRdb keeps only in-frame clonotypes and omits some of them. The repertoire consists of around 110,000 clones, with approximately 80% occurring once and the leading ten covering 13% to 15%. Sequenced sample: peripheral blood. Receptor source: a woman aged 60-75 years with acute or convalescent COVID-19. CDR3s include the opening cysteine and the closing phenylalanine or tryptophan. Fields, in order: clone size, D gene, J gene, V gene, CDR3 length, CDR3 DNA, CDR3 protein. A D gene is named only where the DNA matches it firmly. Clone size, where shown, is once, few, many, or a class for clones that have expanded.

clone_size: -
d_call: TRBD1
j_call: TRBJ2-5
v_call: TRBV5-1
cdr3_length: 15
cdr3_nt: TGCGCCAGCAGCATGGGGACAGGGGGCGAAGAGACCCAGTACTTC
cdr3_aa: CASSMGTGGEETQYF

clone_size: -
d_call: -
j_call: TRBJ2-7
v_call: TRBV4-1
cdr3_length: 15
cdr3_nt: TGCGCCAGCAGCCAAGACCACAGGCCAGACTACGAGCAGTACTTC
cdr3_aa: CASSQDHRPDYEQYF

clone_size: -
d_call: TRBD1
j_call: TRBJ1-4
v_call: TRBV19
cdr3_length: 14
cdr3_nt: TGTGCCAGTAGTATACAGGGGGCACGAGAAAAACTGTTTTTT
cdr3_aa: CASSIQGAREKLFF

clone_size: -
d_call: -
j_call: TRBJ2-2
v_call: TRBV27
cdr3_length: 15
cdr3_nt: TGTGCCAGCACCCCATCGACAGGACCCTCGAGGGAGCTGTTTTTT
cdr3_aa: CASTPSTGPSRELFF

clone_size: -
d_call: -
j_call: TRBJ2-7
v_call: TRBV7-2
cdr3_length: 14
cdr3_nt: TGTGCCAGCAGCCAGGGGCCCTTCTCCTACGAGCAGTACTTC
cdr3_aa: CASSQGPFSYEQYF

clone_size: -
d_call: -
j_call: TRBJ1-1
v_call: TRBV20-1
cdr3_length: 11
cdr3_nt: TGCAGTGCTAGAGCGGGAGGAGAAGCTTTCTTT
cdr3_aa: CSARAGGEAFF

clone_size: -
d_call: TRBD1
j_call: TRBJ1-2
v_call: TRBV5-1
cdr3_length: 14
cdr3_nt: TGCGCCAGCAGCTTGGGGACAGGGCGGTATGGCTACACCTTC
cdr3_aa: CASSLGTGRYGYTF

clone_size: -
d_call: TRBD1
j_call: TRBJ2-2
v_call: TRBV5-1
cdr3_length: 15
cdr3_nt: TGCGCCAGCAGCTTGGGACAGGGAGACACCGGGGAGCTGTTTTTT
cdr3_aa: CASSLGQGDTGELFF

clone_size: once
d_call: TRBD1
j_call: TRBJ1-2
v_call: TRBV11-2
cdr3_length: 14
cdr3_nt: TGTGCCAGCAGCGAACAGGGGGTCTGGTATGGCTACACCTTC
cdr3_aa: CASSEQGVWYGYTF

clone_size: few
d_call: -
j_call: TRBJ1-5
v_call: TRBV2
cdr3_length: 15
cdr3_nt: TGTGCCAGCAGTGGTCCTACTGGACAGAATCAGCCCCAGCATTTT
cdr3_aa: CASSGPTGQNQPQHF

clone_size: -
d_call: TRBD1
j_call: TRBJ1-1
v_call: TRBV3-1/TRBV3-2
cdr3_length: 16
cdr3_nt: TGTGCCAGCAGCCCGCTACAGGGGGAGAGGGACACTGAAGCTTTCTTT
cdr3_aa: CASSPLQGERDTEAFF

clone_size: -
d_call: -
j_call: TRBJ1-6
v_call: TRBV5-1
cdr3_length: 14
cdr3_nt: TGCGCCAGCAGCGAACCAGGGGTGAGATCACCCCTCCACTTT
cdr3_aa: CASSEPGVRSPLHF

clone_size: -
d_call: -
j_call: TRBJ1-1
v_call: TRBV18
cdr3_length: 16
cdr3_nt: TGTGCCAGCTCACCACAACTAGGGGGGGGCAACACTGAAGCTTTCTTT
cdr3_aa: CASSPQLGGGNTEAFF

clone_size: few
d_call: -
j_call: TRBJ2-1
v_call: TRBV20-1
cdr3_length: 13
cdr3_nt: TGCAGTGCTAGTTTCCGGGACTACAATGAGCAGTTCTTC
cdr3_aa: CSASFRDYNEQFF